This is a list of T cell receptor beta chains from one sample in a study of T cells after yellow fever vaccination. TCRdb independently ran MiXCR on the 5' RACE reads; one entry per CDR3 protein. Here the sample spans around 310,000 distinct CDR3 sequences, 8.7% being singletons. Sequenced here: PBMCs, sampled on the day of the first yellow fever vaccination. The receptors shown here come from a man aged 18 to 29 who received the YFV17D yellow fever vaccine. Each CDR3 is given with its conserved first and last residue. D genes are given only for firm matches. For some rows the clone size is stated as once, few or many, or as a class when expanded; others skip it.

J gene | V gene | clone size | D gene | CDR3 DNA | CDR3 protein
TRBJ2-7 | TRBV2 | many | - | TGTGCCAGCAGTGCGGGGACCGGGTACGAGCAGTACTTC | CASSAGTGYEQYF
TRBJ1-5 | TRBV11-2 | few | - | TGTGCCAGCAGCCAACAGGCTAATCAGCCCCAGCATTTT | CASSQQANQPQHF
TRBJ2-7 | TRBV30 | many | TRBD1 | TGTGCCTGGAGTGTAGGGACAGGAGTACCCTACGAGCAGTACTTC | CAWSVGTGVPYEQYF
TRBJ2-2 | TRBV24-1 | few | TRBD2 | TGTGCCACCAGTGATGCCGGGACTAGCGGGGTCAACGGGGAGCTGTTTTTT | CATSDAGTSGVNGELFF
TRBJ2-7 | TRBV25-1 | few | TRBD1 | TGTGCCAGCGGGACAGGGGCCTACGAGCAGTACTTC | CASGTGAYEQYF
TRBJ1-6 | TRBV7-8 | - | TRBD1 | TGTGCCAGCAGCTGGACAGGGTTGAATTCACCCCTCCACTTT | CASSWTGLNSPLHF
TRBJ2-1 | TRBV2 | - | - | TGTGCCAGCAGTGAAGTGGGGAGCCCCTCCTACAATGAGCAGTTCTTC | CASSEVGSPSYNEQFF
TRBJ2-1 | TRBV20-1 | many | TRBD2 | TGCAGTGCTATTACTAGCGGGGGAGGCAAGCAGTTCTTC | CSAITSGGGKQFF
TRBJ1-2 | TRBV5-1 | many | - | TGCGCCAGCAGCTTGGCGACCGTGAACTCTGGCTACACCTTC | CASSLATVNSGYTF
TRBJ1-1 | TRBV7-4 | many | TRBD1 | TGTGCCAGCAGCTTTTTACAGGGGGCCAAGGCTGAAGCTTTCTTT | CASSFLQGAKAEAFF
TRBJ1-4 | TRBV18 | - | - | TGTGCCAGCTCACCACCGACCACGCAGGGGACTGGTGAAAGACTGTTTTTT | CASSPPTTQGTGERLFF
TRBJ2-1 | TRBV24-1 | - | - | TGTGCCACCAGTGATTCAAGGCGGAGTTGGGGGGCGAGAAAGGACAATGAGCAGTTCTTC | CATSDSRRSWGARKDNEQFF
TRBJ2-1 | TRBV5-1 | many | - | TGCGCCAGCAGTGGCGTTGTGTCCTACAATGAGCAGTTCTTC | CASSGVVSYNEQFF
TRBJ2-5 | TRBV5-1 | many | TRBD1 | TGCGCCAGCAGCTTGTTGGTGGGACAGCAAGAGACCCAGTACTTC | CASSLLVGQQETQYF
TRBJ2-7 | TRBV10-3 | - | TRBD1 | TGTGCCATCAGGCCGGGACAGGGATACGAGCAGTACTTC | CAIRPGQGYEQYF
TRBJ2-1 | TRBV6-4 | - | TRBD2 | TGTGCCAGCAGTGACTCGGGACTAGCGGGGCCTCAGGAGCAGTTCTTC | CASSDSGLAGPQEQFF
TRBJ2-2 | TRBV6-2/TRBV6-3 | few | - | TGTGCCAGCTACAGGATGAACACCGGGGAGCTGTTTTTT | CASYRMNTGELFF
TRBJ2-5 | TRBV18 | - | TRBD1 | TGTGCCAGCTCACCACCTGGGACAGGGGGAAAGACCCAGTACTTC | CASSPPGTGGKTQYF
TRBJ2-1 | TRBV7-2 | few | - | TGTGCCAGCAGCCCGGCTCCGACAGACTACAATGAGCAGTTCTTC | CASSPAPTDYNEQFF
TRBJ2-3 | TRBV3-1 | few | - | TGTGCCAGCAGCCAGGACACACGCACAGATACGCAGTATTTT | CASSQDTRTDTQYF
TRBJ2-2 | TRBV6-1 | few | TRBD1 | TGTGCCAGCCGGGGACAGGGCAGTACCGGGGAGCTGTTTTTT | CASRGQGSTGELFF
TRBJ2-1 | TRBV6-5 | many | - | TGTGCCAGCAGTTTTGACAGATCAGATGAGCAGTTCTTC | CASSFDRSDEQFF
TRBJ1-1 | TRBV6-2/TRBV6-3 | few | - | TGTGCCAGCAGCCACTCTTCGTTTGATGAAGCTTTCTTT | CASSHSSFDEAFF
TRBJ2-5 | TRBV12-3/TRBV12-4 | - | - | TGTGCCAGCAGTTTAAATGGACGCAGCGGGGAGACCCAGTACTTC | CASSLNGRSGETQYF
TRBJ2-6 | TRBV6-2/TRBV6-3 | - | - | TGTGCCACCACAGTTAGTAGATCTGGGGCCAACGTCCTGACTTTC | CATTVSRSGANVLTF
TRBJ2-3 | TRBV5-1 | many | - | TGCGCCAGCAGCTTGGGCACAGGGATCACAGATACGCAGTATTTT | CASSLGTGITDTQYF
TRBJ1-1 | TRBV6-2/TRBV6-3 | - | - | TGTGCCAGCAGCATAACAGGGCTGAACACTGAAGCTTTCTTT | CASSITGLNTEAFF
TRBJ2-3 | TRBV7-3 | many | - | TGTGCCAGCAGCTTAGGGGACGACACAGATACGCAGTATTTT | CASSLGDDTDTQYF
TRBJ1-1 | TRBV9 | few | - | TGTGCCAGCAGCGCGTGGAAGAACACTGAAGCTTTCTTT | CASSAWKNTEAFF
TRBJ1-1 | TRBV6-2/TRBV6-3 | few | - | TGTGCCAGCAGTTACGGACGGGAAAGCCGCGGAGGCACTGAAGCTTTCTTT | CASSYGRESRGGTEAFF
TRBJ1-1 | TRBV11-2 | few | - | TGTGCCAGCACCCCCCAGGCTGAAGCTTTCTTT | CASTPQAEAFF
TRBJ2-7 | TRBV28 | many | TRBD1 | TGTGCCAGCAGTGGGGGACAGAACTACGAGCAGTACTTC | CASSGGQNYEQYF
TRBJ1-1 | TRBV6-2/TRBV6-3 | - | - | TGTGCCAGCAGTCCCCGGGCGGGCACTGAAGCTTTCTTT | CASSPRAGTEAFF
TRBJ2-1 | TRBV4-3 | few | - | TGCGCCAGCAGCCAAGGCGGTTACAATGAGCAGTTCTTC | CASSQGGYNEQFF
TRBJ1-1 | TRBV7-6 | - | - | TGTGCCAGCAGCGTCGTTGGGGAGGGGGACACTGAAGCTTTCTTT | CASSVVGEGDTEAFF
TRBJ2-3 | TRBV20-1 | many | - | TGCAGCACCAGTGGGGTCGGGGGCACAGATACGCAGTATTTT | CSTSGVGGTDTQYF
TRBJ1-3 | TRBV7-2 | few | TRBD1 | TGTGCCAGCAGCTCGACAGGGCGAAACACCATATATTTT | CASSSTGRNTIYF
TRBJ2-5 | TRBV6-2/TRBV6-3 | many | TRBD2 | TGTGCCAGCAGGCACTATAGCGGGGGCCCTCAAGAGACCCAGTACTTC | CASRHYSGGPQETQYF
TRBJ2-5 | TRBV12-3/TRBV12-4 | - | - | TGTGCCAGCAGTTACCCTAAAGAGACCCAGTACTTC | CASSYPKETQYF
TRBJ2-1 | TRBV5-6 | few | - | TGTGCCAGCAGCTACACGAGGGAGCAGTTCTTC | CASSYTREQFF
TRBJ2-5 | TRBV7-2 | few | - | TGTGCCAGCAGCTTATATTGGGGAAGGCCGGAGACCCAGTACTTC | CASSLYWGRPETQYF
TRBJ1-6 | TRBV7-2 | many | - | TGTGCCAGCAGCCCCATAGGGCTTTCACCCCTCCACTTT | CASSPIGLSPLHF
TRBJ2-5 | TRBV5-1 | few | TRBD2 | TGCGCCAGCAGACCAGGTTTGCGGGGGGGCGGAGGAGAGACCCAGTACTTC | CASRPGLRGGGGETQYF